This is a list of T cell receptor beta chains from one sample in a study of radiation and T cells in renal cell carcinoma. TCRdb's table, derived via immunoSEQ multiplex PCR, lists solely in-frame clones and lacks some. The repertoire holds around 78,000 clones, with about nine tenths as singletons. This specimen was blood, taken from a patient whose treatment included radiotherapy and nephrectomy. The source is a woman in her 70s with renal cell carcinoma. Each CDR3 is given with its conserved first and last residue. A D gene is named only where the DNA matches it firmly. A clone size is listed for some rows: how often the clone was seen (once, few, many), or a class if it is expanded.

V: TRBV7-3; size: -; J: TRBJ2-2; D: TRBD2; DNA: TGTGCCAGCAGCGTTGGACTAGCGGGGGAGCTGTTTTTT; CDR3: CASSVGLAGELFF
V: TRBV4-2; size: -; J: TRBJ2-3; D: TRBD1; DNA: TGTGCCAGCAGCCGGAGATTACCGGGACAGGGCGTAGATACGCAGTATTTT; CDR3: CASSRRLPGQGVDTQYF
V: TRBV28; size: -; J: TRBJ1-2; D: -; DNA: TGTGCCAGCAGTGAGGGGTATTATGGCTACACCTTC; CDR3: CASSEGYYGYTF
V: TRBV5-4; size: -; J: TRBJ2-4; D: -; DNA: TGTGCCAGCAGCTTGGATCGGGTAGCCAAAAACATTCAGTACTTC; CDR3: CASSLDRVAKNIQYF
V: TRBV5-1; size: -; J: TRBJ1-4; D: TRBD1; DNA: TGCGCCAGCAGCTTCCAAGGACAGGGGAGAGGAGCTAATGAAAAACTGTTTTTT; CDR3: CASSFQGQGRGANEKLFF
V: TRBV6-7; size: -; J: TRBJ1-2; D: -; DNA: TGTGCCAGCATTAAGGCGGGCCCTAACTATGGCTACACCTTC; CDR3: CASIKAGPNYGYTF
V: TRBV27; size: -; J: TRBJ2-7; D: TRBD1; DNA: TGTGCCAGCAGTGTCACAGGGGGACCCTACGAGCAGTACTTC; CDR3: CASSVTGGPYEQYF
V: TRBV30; size: -; J: TRBJ2-7; D: TRBD2; DNA: TGTGCCTGGAGTCCCCCCCTAGCGGGGTTAGGCGAGCAGTACTTC; CDR3: CAWSPPLAGLGEQYF
V: TRBV30; size: -; J: TRBJ1-2; D: TRBD1; DNA: TGTGCCTGGAGTGCGGGACAGAACTATGGCTACACCTTC; CDR3: CAWSAGQNYGYTF
V: TRBV18; size: -; J: TRBJ1-1; D: -; DNA: TGTGCCAGCTCATCAAGCACAGGACCAGGTACTGAAGCTTTCTTT; CDR3: CASSSSTGPGTEAFF
V: TRBV30; size: -; J: TRBJ1-3; D: -; DNA: TGTGCCTGGAGTCTCGGGACGGGGATTTCATCAGGAAACACCATATATTTT; CDR3: CAWSLGTGISSGNTIYF
V: TRBV12-5; size: once; J: TRBJ1-5; D: -; DNA: TGTGCTAGTGGTTTAGATAACCACAGGGTAACGGGTCAGCCCCAGCATTTT; CDR3: CASGLDNHRVTGQPQHF
V: TRBV5-1; size: once; J: TRBJ2-5; D: TRBD2; DNA: TGCGCCAGCAGTTCGGGACTAGCGGGGGAGACCCAGTACTTC; CDR3: CASSSGLAGETQYF
V: TRBV30; size: -; J: TRBJ2-1; D: -; DNA: TGTGCCTGGACCCCCGGGGTAGTTAGGAATGAGCAGTTCTTC; CDR3: CAWTPGVVRNEQFF
V: TRBV7-7; size: -; J: TRBJ2-5; D: TRBD2; DNA: TGTGCTAGCAGCTTAGGACTAGCCAGCCGGGACAAAGAGACCCAGTACTTC; CDR3: CASSLGLASRDKETQYF
V: TRBV7-2; size: -; J: TRBJ2-1; D: TRBD1; DNA: TGTGCCAGCAGCTACGCCCGGGACAGGGGACCGTTCTTC; CDR3: CASSYARDRGPFF
V: TRBV6-6; size: -; J: TRBJ1-6; D: -; DNA: TGTGCCAGCAGTTACTCGGTACAAATACCGTCACCCCTCCACTTT; CDR3: CASSYSVQIPSPLHF
V: TRBV6-5; size: once; J: TRBJ1-1; D: -; DNA: TGTGCCAGCAGTTACTCCTCAGGGACCACTGAAGCTTTCTTT; CDR3: CASSYSSGTTEAFF
V: TRBV5-4; size: once; J: TRBJ2-3; D: TRBD2; DNA: TGTGCCAGCAGCGAACACCCGGGACTAGCGAGCACAGATACGCAGTATTTT; CDR3: CASSEHPGLASTDTQYF
V: TRBV9; size: once; J: TRBJ2-1; D: -; DNA: TGTGCCAGCGGGGGTAGCCCCTACAATGAGCAGTTCTTC; CDR3: CASGGSPYNEQFF
V: TRBV30; size: few; J: TRBJ1-1; D: -; DNA: TGTGCCTGGACTATAGGGCAGAACACTGAAGCTTTCTTT; CDR3: CAWTIGQNTEAFF
V: TRBV19; size: -; J: TRBJ1-5; D: -; DNA: TGTGCCAGTAGTACATACAATCAGCCCCAGCATTTT; CDR3: CASSTYNQPQHF
V: TRBV5-4; size: -; J: TRBJ1-3; D: -; DNA: TGTGCCAGCAGCTTGGGTACGATCTCTGGAAACACCATATATTTT; CDR3: CASSLGTISGNTIYF
V: TRBV5-4; size: few; J: TRBJ2-5; D: -; DNA: TGTGCCAGCAGCTTGGGGCGGGGGCAGGAGACCCAGTACTTC; CDR3: CASSLGRGQETQYF
V: TRBV5-4; size: -; J: TRBJ2-7; D: -; DNA: TGTGCCAGCAGCTTGGGACAGCGTAGTGGGGAGCAGTACTTC; CDR3: CASSLGQRSGEQYF
V: TRBV7-3; size: -; J: TRBJ2-5; D: TRBD2; DNA: TGTGCCAGCAGCTCCCGAGGACTAGCGGGGCAAGAGACCCAGTACTTC; CDR3: CASSSRGLAGQETQYF
V: TRBV19; size: -; J: TRBJ2-1; D: TRBD2; DNA: TGTGCCAGTAGCATCCCCTTTAGCGGGGGGGGGTCCTACAATGAGCAGTTCTTC; CDR3: CASSIPFSGGGSYNEQFF
V: TRBV18; size: -; J: TRBJ1-2; D: -; DNA: TGTGCCAGCTCACGGACCGTGGACTATGGCTACACCTTC; CDR3: CASSRTVDYGYTF
V: TRBV27; size: -; J: TRBJ2-6; D: -; DNA: TGTGCCAGCAGTACCCTCCGTCAGGCCTCTGGGGCCAACGTCCTGACTTTC; CDR3: CASSTLRQASGANVLTF
V: TRBV5-4; size: -; J: TRBJ2-1; D: -; DNA: TGTGCCAGCAGCTTGTATTCCGGGGGCTCCTACAATGAGCAGTTCTTC; CDR3: CASSLYSGGSYNEQFF
V: TRBV7-9; size: -; J: TRBJ1-6; D: -; DNA: TGTGCCAGCAGCTTAAGACCCGATAACTCACCCCTCCACTTT; CDR3: CASSLRPDNSPLHF
V: TRBV5-4; size: once; J: TRBJ2-2; D: -; DNA: TGTGCCAGCAGCTTGGATCCCGGATTAAACACCGGGGAGCTGTTTTTT; CDR3: CASSLDPGLNTGELFF
V: TRBV5-4; size: -; J: TRBJ2-7; D: TRBD1; DNA: TGTGCCAGCAACCCCCGGGACAGGGGCTCCAACGAGCAGTACTTC; CDR3: CASNPRDRGSNEQYF
V: TRBV5-1; size: -; J: TRBJ2-5; D: -; DNA: TGCGCCAGCAAAAGTCAAGAGACCCAGTACTTC; CDR3: CASKSQETQYF
V: TRBV23-1; size: -; J: TRBJ2-7; D: -; DNA: TGCGCCAGCAGTCAATCAGCCATTAGCTACGAGCAGTACTTC; CDR3: CASSQSAISYEQYF